A selection of T cell receptor beta chains follows, all from one sample in a study of identical twins. TCRdb used MiXCR to reprocess the 5' RACE reads, holding one entry per CDR3 protein. The top ten hold around 13% of the sample, which has some 760,000 distinct CDR3 sequences, about 18% seen once. The same sample was also used in a study of T cells expressing NK-cell markers.

The sample was PBMCs. These receptors all stem from a young woman in good health. The CDR3 runs from the conserved cysteine through the conserved F or W. Fields, in order: V gene, CDR3 protein.

>TRBV5-1
CASSATTAYNEQFF
>TRBV10-3
CAISATVGNQPQHF
>TRBV12-3/TRBV12-4
CASSSGSGYTF
>TRBV6-2/TRBV6-3
CASSYPAGTGDISINIQYF
>TRBV12-3/TRBV12-4
CASSLAGQGAEAFF
>TRBV10-3
CAISPLGGEQFF
>TRBV20-1
CSALPGDGSYEQYF
>TRBV2
CASGGSSGETQYF
>TRBV20-1
CSATSLGYTDTQYF
>TRBV9
CASSTGLAGPDGTQYF
>TRBV12-3/TRBV12-4
CASKIGGGGQETQYF
>TRBV20-1
CSAPVGTDYNEQFF
>TRBV2
CASSAQRDNEQFF
>TRBV5-1
CASSSLRGGHNEQFF
>TRBV2
CASSLFKNTEAFF
>TRBV20-1
CSASEPGLTQYF
>TRBV5-1
CASSLGGRSTIYF
>TRBV3-1
CASSQDSGGKTQYF